This T cell receptor (beta chain) was found in a study of blood T cell repertoires in COVID-19. In assigning cohorts, the study relied on participant-reported clinical history. This CDR3 is built from 13 residues. Germline CDR1 reads MRHNA; CDR2 reads SNTAGT. Trimming took 6 bases from V and 6 from J, leaving 13 bases between them. Under the authors' procedure: By means of reference gene primer amplification, nucleated cell counts were estimated. Some clones are missing from TCRdb's copy, which holds only in-frame ones; the method was immunoSEQ multiplex PCR. The D gene and trimming were derived from the DNA, and the V and J assignments and clone size from that table. The table includes around 200,000 clones, approximately 86% detected once.

Sequencing input: PBMCs or T cells enriched from blood (not recorded which). The receptor's source is a woman younger than 45 who had been exposed to COVID-19. This sequence joins TRBV6-4 and TRBJ2-3, with D perhaps matching TRBD2 (6 bases). Here the CDR3 reads CASSGPEGDTQYF. The CDR3 coding sequence is TGTGCCAGCAGCGGACCGGAGGGGGATACGCAGTATTTT.